This T cell receptor beta chain is drawn from a study of CD8+ T cells in alopecia areata. Notes on the study in general: Normal scalp had lower clonality than lesional scalp, with alopecia totalis/universalis lesions showing this most strongly. Whereas mice showed it more clearly, TCR sharing across patients was murkier, possibly because of HLA. In scalp, tofacitinib significantly decreased clonality and expanded CD8+ clones among the top 100.

Once RNA had been extracted, it was reverse transcribed into cDNA to act as the sequencing template. Clones were sequenced by immunoSEQ multiplex PCR, and TCRdb holds only the in-frame ones, with some missing. The sample lists about 200,000 clones; more than 30% were seen once. Treatment described: oral pan-JAK inhibitor, 5-10 mg twice daily. It was from PBMCs that CD4+ and CD8+ T cells were sorted. Concerning this clone: Antigen: not known.

Germline values: CDR1 KGHSH, CDR2 LQKENI. The junction had 8 bases not matched to a gene; V was cut back by 5 bases and J by 7 bases. The CDR3 sequence is 13 residues long. The material sequenced was CD4+ T cells sorted from blood, taken between weeks 30 and 35, from a patient treated with tofacitinib. This receptor was taken from a human donor with alopecia areata. V and J are TRBV18 and TRBJ2-7, with 7 bases matching TRBD2. The CDR3 DNA reads TGTGCCAGCTCATATAACGGGGGGTATGAGCAGTACTTC. It encodes CASSYNGGYEQYF.